Below, 8 T cell receptor beta chains from the same sample are listed, as sequenced in a study of vaccination effects on CD4 cells after COVID-19. The antigens of these receptors remain unknown. Antigen-specific CD4+ T cells were expanded with viral peptide pools in the ViraFEST assay before sequencing. On roughly day 10 of culture, CD4+ T cells were separated out. The vaccine given was either BNT162b2 or mRNA-1273, in two doses. Assay used: immunoSEQ multiplex PCR; TCRdb lists only in-frame clones, some missing. The profile shows 29,000 or so clones, roughly 74% of them singletons. This specimen was CD4+ T cells from PBMCs cultured with HCoV-OC43 spike peptides, taken after COVID-19 vaccination. Subset in this sample: HCoV-OC43 spike overlapping peptide pool stimulation. Source of these receptors: a human donor who received a COVID-19 vaccine.

V is TRBV18 and J is TRBJ2-3; 11 positions match TRBD2. The germline V gene has CDR1 KGHSH and CDR2 LQKENI. Trimming removed 1 base from V and 0 bases from J; junction bases left unmatched: 0. This CDR3 is 16 amino acids long. The CDR3 DNA follows: TGTGCCAGCTCACCACGACTAGCGGGAAGCACAGATACGCAGTATTTT. The encoded protein is CASSPRLAGSTDTQYF.

This chain links TRBV7-9 with TRBJ2-1; D may be TRBD1 (6 bases). CDR1 is SEHNR, CDR2 FQNEAQ, per germline (reference sequence). V was trimmed by 6 bases and J by 7 bases, leaving 16 bases between them. The CDR3 sequence is 14 residues long. CDR3 residues: CASSSVWTVNEQFF. The CDR3 DNA is TGTGCCAGCAGTTCCGTTTGGACAGTGAATGAGCAGTTCTTC. The full variable domain, with the rest looked up from reference TRBV7-9 and TRBJ2-1, is DTGVSQNPRHKITKRGQNVTFRCDPISEHNRLYWYRQTLGQGPEFLTYFQNEAQLEKSRLLSDRFSAERPKGSFSTLEIQRTEQGDSAMYLCASSSVWTVNEQFFGPGTRLTVL.

The rearrangement links TRBV19 to TRBJ1-1; D call uncertain. This CDR3 spans 14 amino acids. V was trimmed by 1 base and J by 1 base, leaving 7 bases between them. The V gene's germline CDR1 is LNHDA and CDR2 SQIVND (reference sequence). CDR3 in DNA: TGTGCCAGTAGTATAGGGCCGAGGAACACTGAAGCTTTCTTT. It translates to CASSIGPRNTEAFF.

This chain connects TRBV11-2 to TRBJ2-5, with 9 bases matching TRBD2. The ends lost 3 bases at V and 7 bases at J; junction bases unmatched: 6. The germline CDR1 and CDR2 sequences are SGHAT and FQNNGV. There are 14 residues in the CDR3. The CDR3 DNA is TGTGCCAGCAGCTTTAGCGGGGGAGTGGTGACCCAGTACTTC. It encodes CASSFSGGVVTQYF. The variable domain in full, with the rest retrieved from reference TRBV11-2 and TRBJ2-5, is EAGVAQSPRYKIIEKRQSVAFWCNPISGHATLYWYQQILGQGPKLLIQFQNNGVVDDSQLPKDRFSAERLKGVDSTLKIQPAKLEDSAVYLCASSFSGGVVTQYFGPGTRLLVL.

The rearrangement uses TRBV7-8 and TRBJ1-1; 9 nucleotides agree with TRBD1. Per the germline V gene, CDR1 is SGHVS and CDR2 is FQNEAQ. The CDR3 runs 15 residues. V lost 1 base, J lost 9 bases, and 9 bases stayed unmatched. CDR3 in amino acids: CASSLEGGTGLKAFF. The CDR3 coding sequence is TGTGCCAGCAGCTTAGAGGGCGGGACAGGGCTTAAAGCTTTCTTT.

In this sample, this clone turned up a few times. The rearrangement links TRBV6-5 to TRBJ1-1, with 10 bases that match TRBD1. J lost 10 bases, V lost 5 bases, and 7 bases had no gene match. Germline V gene data show CDR1 as MNHEY and CDR2 as SVGAGI. The CDR3 runs to 13 residues. CDR3 sequence reads: CASSPGQGGSAFF. Written as DNA, the CDR3 is TGTGCCAGCAGTCCAGGACAGGGGGGATCAGCTTTCTTT.

This chain joins TRBV20-1 and TRBJ1-2; TRBD1 matches at 7 bases. Germline CDR1 and CDR2: DFQATT and SNEGSKA (reference sequence). The CDR3 extends over 14 amino acids. V lost 3 bases and J lost 4; bases outside the gene matches: 8. The DNA for the CDR3 is TGCAGTGCTAGTAAGGGGGCGCAGGGCTATGGCTACACCTTC. This sequence encodes CSASKGAQGYGYTF.

This clone was seen once. This sequence joins TRBV6-5 and TRBJ2-7; 7 bases fit TRBD1. This CDR3 region has 14 residues. With 5 bases clipped from V and 2 bases from J, the junction kept 6 bases outside the gene matches. Germline CDR1 reads MNHEY; CDR2 reads SVGAGI. CDR3 sequence: CASSQTGLAYEQYF. The CDR3 DNA is TGTGCCAGCAGTCAGACAGGGTTGGCCTACGAGCAGTACTTC.